This T cell receptor beta chain was observed in a study of tissue T cells after allogeneic stem cell transplantation. General study points: Few T cell clones were shared across patients, but motif clusters showed tissue-specific shared signatures. In patients and mice, blood and spleen missed much of tissue repertoire.

To note about this clone: What it recognizes is unknown. Gene and germline names: mouse. The read ends 1 residue before the CDR3 terminus; that terminus is restored from the germline J gene.

TCRdb keeps only in-frame clones here, not all; method: immunoSEQ multiplex PCR. Among under 25,000 clones listed, over 55% were seen once. This CDR3 has 12 amino acids. The V gene's germline CDR1 is SGHDT and CDR2 FRDEAV. V trimming: 6 bases; J trimming: 4 bases; junction bases outside the gene matches: 1. The TCR originated in a female BALB/c mouse in good health. The mice in this strain carry MHC haplotype H2-d. The chain has TRBV14 and TRBJ2-7, with 10 bases that match TRBD1. The sequenced sample consisted of spleen. CDR3 region: CASKGQGYEQYF. The part of the CDR3 DNA that was read is TGTGCCAGCAAGGGACAGGGGTATGAACAGTAC.